This T cell receptor beta chain is drawn from a study of OX40 agonist ivuxolimab in advanced cancers. Overall study findings and caveats: CD8+ T cells were the subset that, on average, had more expanded clones than CD4+. Still undetermined is the antigen specificity of the expanded peripheral T cells.

The repertoire was sequenced with immunoSEQ multiplex PCR; TCRdb's copy has only in-frame clones and lacks some. This repertoire shows 70,000 to 95,000 clones, about 86% found once; its top ten account for approximately 1.5%. A word on this clone: Antigen: not known.

Germline loops: CDR1 SEHNR, CDR2 FQNEAQ (reference sequence). The CDR3 sequence is 16 residues long. The chain couples TRBV7-9 to TRBJ2-5; the match to TRBD1 covers 11 bases. The J call could be wrong; TRBJ2-7 is a better fit for the DNA end. This TCR came from an adult with an advanced solid tumor such as melanoma, head and neck, liver or kidney cancer. The sample here was CD4+ or CD8+ T cells sorted from blood, taken in a trial of the OX40 agonist ivuxolimab. CDR3 in amino acids: CASSLGTGGQTYEQYF. CDR3 nucleotide sequence: TGTGCCAGCAGCTTAGGGACAGGGGGCCAAACCTACGAGCAGTACTTC.